The 15 T cell receptor beta chains presented below share a single source sample, sequenced in a study of regulatory T cells in long-lasting Graves disease. Time point specified: newly diagnosed GD, antithyroid drugs for less than 3 months. Construction of the TCR library relied on RNA isolated from PBMCs. Researchers made TCR beta libraries by using iRepertoire HTBI primers and running Arm-PCR on CDR3 regions. TCRdb fed the multiplex PCR reads into MiXCR, producing one record per CDR3 protein. Of roughly 610,000 distinct CDR3 sequences detected, 15% to 20% appear once; the ten largest clones hold approximately 12%. These data were likewise used in another study, on T cells in Graves' hyperthyroidism and ophthalmopathy.

The source material was peripheral blood mononuclear cells (PBMCs), sampled at new diagnosis, from a patient treated with antithyroid drugs. All receptors come from a man aged 18 to 29 with Graves disease.

The V call is TRBV2, the J call TRBJ2-1, with D possibly matching TRBD2 (6 bases). This CDR3 has 13 amino acids. The germline gives CDR1 SNHLY, CDR2 FYNNEI. Trimming took off 3 bases at V and 5 bases at J, with 8 bases between the two ends. This CDR3 is CASSDPGDNEQFF. CDR3 DNA sequence: TGTGCCAGCAGTGATCCGGGAGACAATGAGCAGTTCTTC.

This clonotype showed up many times. The chain employs TRBV7-9 and TRBJ2-5; D is undetermined. The CDR3 is 15 residues long. Trimming removed 4 bases at V and 1 base at J, with 13 bases between. Germline V gene data show CDR1 as SEHNR and CDR2 as FQNEAQ (reference sequence). CDR3 coding DNA: TGTGCCAGCAGCTCAAGGCAGAGGACCCAAGAGACCCAGTACTTC. Its protein is CASSSRQRTQETQYF.

CDR3 in DNA: TGTGCCAGCAGCCAAGATCGTACGGGAACAGAGACCCAGTACTTC. It translates to CASSQDRTGTETQYF. This chain joins TRBV14 and TRBJ2-5, with a weak D call TRBD2 (5 bases). V was cut by 0 bases and J by 4 bases, with 12 bases left in between. The CDR3 is 15 residues long. Per the germline V gene, CDR1 is SGHDN and CDR2 is FVKESK.

This clonotype was seen only a few times. The chain has TRBV20-1 and TRBJ1-2, with 9 positions matching TRBD1. V shed 6 bases and J 3 bases; nucleotides not matched to a gene: 8. The CDR3 contains 14 residues. Germline CDR1 and CDR2: DFQATT and SNEGSKA (reference sequence). The CDR3 sequence: CSAKSTGGDYGYTF. The CDR3 bases are TGCAGTGCCAAGTCGACAGGGGGGGACTATGGCTACACCTTC.

This clonotype occurred a few times. This sequence joins TRBV19 and TRBJ2-1; the match to TRBD2 covers 10 bases. The J segment lost 5 bases and the V segment lost 5 bases, leaving 6 bases of the junction unmatched. Germline lookup yields CDR1 LNHDA and CDR2 SQIVND (reference sequence). This CDR3 region has 15 residues. This CDR3 is CASSPSGRAHNEQFF. As DNA, the CDR3 is TGTGCCAGTAGTCCCAGCGGGAGGGCCCACAATGAGCAGTTCTTC.

The table lists this clonotype with many counts. CDR3 amino acids: CASSFSQGLSYEQYF. DNA of the CDR3: TGCGCCAGCAGCTTTTCCCAGGGGCTGTCCTACGAGCAGTACTTC. The chain carries TRBV5-1 and TRBJ2-7; weak D call: TRBD1 (6 bases). Trimming removed 2 bases at V and 1 base at J, with 13 bases between. The CDR3 runs to 15 residues. Germline-derived CDR1 and CDR2 are SGHRS and YFSETQ.

The gene calls are TRBV12-3 or TRBV12-4 and TRBJ1-3; D remains unclear. The CDR3 contains 13 residues. The V gene lost 6 bases and the J gene lost 2 bases, with 8 bases spanning the gap. This CDR3 is CASRLAPGNTIYF. For the CDR3, the DNA is TGTGCCAGCAGGCTGGCCCCTGGAAACACCATATATTTT.

This clonotype was recorded at least ten times. The chain has TRBV30 and TRBJ1-6; 10 positions agree with TRBD1. Germline V gives CDR1 GTSNPN, CDR2 SVGIG (reference sequence). The length of the CDR3 is 14 residues. V lost 2 bases and J lost 9; bases outside the gene matches: 4. CDR3 amino acids: CAWSMGTGVSPLHF. CDR3 DNA: TGTGCCTGGAGTATGGGGACAGGGGTTTCACCCCTCCACTTT. The full variable domain, rest sourced from reference TRBV30 and TRBJ1-6, is SQTIHQWPATLVQPVGSPLSLECTVEGTSNPNLYWYRQAAGRGLQLLFYSVGIGQISSEVPQNLSASRPQDRQFILSSKKLLLSDSGFYLCAWSMGTGVSPLHFGNGTRLTVT.

This clonotype showed up many times. V and J are TRBV7-8 and TRBJ2-7; 8 nucleotides align to TRBD1. V lost 0 bases and J lost 7; bases outside the gene matches: 11. The CDR3 runs to 16 residues. Germline V CDR1 and CDR2: SGHVS, FQNEAQ. Here the CDR3 reads CASSLAEAGGMGEQYF. Written as DNA, the CDR3 is TGTGCCAGCAGCTTAGCGGAAGCAGGGGGCATGGGGGAGCAGTACTTC.

The sample holds one count of this clonotype. Its ends do not fully match the called genes, so a read error is possible. The chain carries TRBV4-1 and TRBJ2-7, with TRBD2 identical over 7 bases. CDR3 length: 16 amino acids. The germline V gene has CDR1 MGHRA and CDR2 YSYEKL. The DNA of the CDR3 is TGCGCCAACAGCCAAGAGGGACTACCAGCGTCTTACGAGCAGTACTTC. The encoded protein is CANSQEGLPASYEQYF.

This clonotype was seen ten or more times. V gene TRBV12-3 or TRBV12-4 combines with J gene TRBJ2-1; possibly TRBD2 for D (5 bases). This CDR3 has 13 amino acids. Trimming took off 6 bases at V and 9 bases at J, with 15 bases between the two ends. CDR3 bases: TGTGCCAGCAGCCAGAGCGGTAGCGTTGAGCAGTTCTTC. It is translated as CASSQSGSVEQFF.

At least ten counts were recorded for this clonotype. The V and J genes are TRBV12-3 or TRBV12-4 and TRBJ1-1; D is perhaps TRBD1 (5 bases). V was pared by 6 bases and J by 1 base, with 9 bases between. The CDR3 covers 13 residues. The CDR3 is CASRGLGNTEAFF. The CDR3 coding sequence is TGTGCCAGCAGGGGACTGGGGAACACTGAAGCTTTCTTT.

The J gene is TRBJ1-2, the V gene TRBV29-1; D perhaps matches TRBD1 (6 bases). The CDR3 contains 17 residues. Germline V gene sequence: CDR1 SQVTM, CDR2 ANQGSEA. V lost 4 bases to trimming and J lost 2 bases, with 23 bases between them. CDR3 sequence reads: CSVGEEAWGHRNYGYTF. CDR3 sequence (DNA): TGCAGCGTTGGCGAGGAGGCCTGGGGACACCGAAACTATGGCTACACCTTC.

This clonotype was seen many times. The gene calls are TRBV29-1 and TRBJ1-1; unclear D gene. CDR1 is SQVTM, CDR2 ANQGSEA, per germline. The length of the CDR3 is 14 residues. V gave up 0 bases and J gave up 0 bases, with 8 bases separating them. The CDR3 region has the DNA TGCAGCGTTGAAGAAGGTCTCATGAACACTGAAGCTTTCTTT. Protein sequence: CSVEEGLMNTEAFF.

The DNA for the CDR3 is TGCAGTGCAGGGGACTTTGATCAGCCCCAGCATTTT. It is translated as CSAGDFDQPQHF. The chain has TRBV20-1 and TRBJ1-5, with a tentative D call TRBD1 (5 bases). The CDR3 is 12 residues long. Germline V gene sequence: CDR1 DFQATT, CDR2 SNEGSKA (reference sequence). Trimming pared 6 bases from V and 5 bases from J, leaving 11 bases between.